Here is one TCR beta chain with its context. As yet, its antigen is unknown. Repertoires were generated with immunoSEQ multiplex PCR, while TCRdb's copy carries only in-frame clones and drops some. The table includes just over 30,000 clones, 70% to 85% detected once. Looked up from germline, CDR1 is MNHNS and CDR2 is SASEGT. With 7 bases removed from V and 3 bases from J, the gap between germline ends came to 12 bases. The CDR3 sequence is 13 residues long. These data originate in a study of Tregs in tolerant kidney transplant recipients. Study details: An approximately three-day belatacept mixed lymphocyte reaction, sometimes plus 5-day graft donor restimulation, preceded CD4+CD25+CD127- sorting. Sorting used antibodies to exclude donor cells. Study-wide findings and caveats: The small number of patients limits these findings pending further validation. No direct test of biological reproducibility was done here.

The V and J genes are TRBV6-1 and TRBJ1-1; D perhaps matches TRBD1 (5 bases). The clonotype comes from a human donor in good health. Sequences were obtained from Tregs from blood cultured with allogeneic cells. The CDR3 coding sequence is TGTGCCAGCATGGGTTGGGACTACACTGAAGCTTTCTTT. It is translated as CASMGWDYTEAFF.